The source of this TCR beta chain is a study of blood T cell repertoires in COVID-19 (dated by TCRdb to the early 2020s). Regarding the study in general: Samples from collaborators originated in the United States, Italy and Spain and spanned both the acute and convalescent phases of COVID-19. The prospective study material was composed of cDNA or gDNA derived from T cells, B-cell-depleted T cells, or PBMCs. The dataset comprised deeply sampled blood TCRbeta repertoires from subjects exposed to, actively infected with, or recovered from COVID-19. A freely available public database, intended as a resource for researchers studying the immune response to SARS-CoV-2, is where the repertoires were released. The samples were drawn from the first 160 participants of the ongoing ImmuneRACE study and from 1,200 or so subjects provided by 6 global collaborators. Nearly every sample came with metadata listing a de-identified subject ID, COVID-19 status, age in years and sex. HLA class I and class II types, where available, came from metadata supplied by the sample provider rather than from assay-based typing.

The immunoSEQ Assay, a bias-controlled multiplex PCR, was used to amplify TCRbeta CDR3 regions from genomic DNA. Per the authors' processing: Within the assay, amplification of reference gene primers was used to estimate how many nucleated cells each sample contained. To quantify the absolute abundance of each unique TCRbeta CDR3 rearrangement, sequence reads were collapsed and filtered. For each sample, productive Simpson clonality was calculated as the square root of Simpson's diversity index over productive rearrangements. TCRdb's version of the immuneACCESS table is confined to in-frame rearrangements and falls short of the full clone set. An unresolved V gene accounts for under half of the shortfall where checked; the remainder is of unknown origin. The V and J calls and clone size are taken from that table; D and trimming were inferred from the DNA. Across this sample there are about 130,000 clones, with 85% seen only once. The ten biggest clones cover 3.2% of the sample.

In Seattle, one collaborating source enrolled patients while the infection was active and tracked those patients longitudinally over the course of disease. Whole blood was collected in K2EDTA tubes by collaborating institutions according to the institutions' own protocols. For TCRbeta analysis, collaborators shipped samples as frozen whole blood, isolated PBMCs, or DNA extracted from either of those sample types. Study-wide findings and limitations: How much clinical and demographic metadata was included differed by source and by participant, and the metadata was provided uncurated.

About this clone: Its antigen remains undetermined. One base away there is no much larger clone; base qualities are not given.

The CDR3 starts with the cysteine, ends with the phenylalanine, and has 15 residues. Only the CDR3 DNA is retained, 45 bases long and in frame from the first base. CDR1 SGHRS and CDR2 YFSETQ are derived from the germline V gene. After removal of 5 bases from V and 3 bases from J, the junction retains 7 bases not matched to a gene. The chain links TRBV5-1 with TRBJ2-2, with 7 bases matching TRBD2. The specimen sequenced was peripheral blood. The clonotype originates from an elderly woman with COVID-19, enrolled during active disease. The CDR3 is CASSEGGTHTGELFF. The DNA sequence is as follows: TGCGCCAGCAGTGAGGGAGGGACCCACACCGGGGAGCTGTTTTTT.